This TCR beta chain was sequenced in a study of post-analysis software for immune sequencing data. Across the study: Relapsing-remitting, secondary progressive and progressive-relapsing multiple sclerosis were all included among the disease courses. Whole-study findings and limits: Roughly 5 TRBV segments, TRBV5-6, TRBV5-1 and TRBV20-1 among them, were found more frequent in patients than controls. Multiple sclerosis patients had significantly lower normalized Chao1 diversity than controls.

Each TCR beta cDNA library carried unique molecular identifiers. TCRdb reprocessed the PCR reads with MiXCR, giving one entry per CDR3 protein. The sample records 160,000 or so distinct CDR3 sequences, around 36% being singletons. Many counts were recorded for this clonotype. The antigen remains undetermined. With 3 bases removed from V and 0 bases from J, the gap between germline ends came to 6 bases. The CDR3 consists of 13 residues. Per the germline V gene, CDR1 is MDHEN and CDR2 is SYDVKM. The origin of this receptor is a girl under 18 with multiple sclerosis. The sequencing used blood, collected after autologous hematopoietic stem cell transplantation. The chain links TRBV28 to TRBJ2-7; D remains ambiguous. CDR3 sequence: CASSLPSSYEQYF. CDR3 sequence (DNA): TGTGCCAGCAGTTTGCCGAGCTCCTACGAGCAGTACTTC. The whole variable domain, filled in from reference TRBV28 and TRBJ2-7, reads DVKVTQSSRYLVKRTGEKVFLECVQDMDHENMFWYRQDPGLGLRLIYFSYDVKMKEKGDIPEGYSVSREKKERFSLILESASTNQTSMYLCASSLPSSYEQYFGPGTRLTVT.